The 19 T cell receptor beta chains reported below all come from one sample, sequenced in a study of CD8 T cells in Susac syndrome. Random hexamers were used to reverse transcribe about 0.5 to 1 ug of RNA. One entry per CDR3 protein, called by TCRdb with MiXCR from the immunoSEQ multiplex PCR reads. The sample comprises around 190,000 distinct CDR3 sequences, around 96% of which are singletons, and around 0.11% rests with the top ten. Material: CD4+ T cells from PBMCs. These receptors were taken from a human donor in good health.

This rearrangement joins TRBV12-3 or TRBV12-4 to TRBJ2-7; 8 nucleotides align to TRBD1. The V and J ends lost 0 bases and 8 bases, in that order; junction bases with no gene match: 9. This CDR3 comprises 15 residues. The CDR3 loop reads CASSLAGQGIFQQYF. Here the CDR3 DNA reads TGTGCCAGCAGTTTAGCCGGACAGGGAATATTTCAGCAGTACTTC.

The chain uses TRBV7-2 and TRBJ2-7; D not certain. Germline assignment: CDR1 SGHTA and CDR2 FQGNSA. The length of the CDR3 is 12 residues. Trimming stripped 3 bases from V and 4 bases from J, with 7 bases between. The CDR3 sequence: CASSFLGYEQYF. Here the CDR3 DNA reads TGTGCCAGCAGCTTCCTAGGTTACGAGCAGTACTTC.

In DNA form, the CDR3 reads TGCGCCAGCAGCTTGGTCCTTGGGGATACGCAGTATTTT. This gives the protein CASSLVLGDTQYF. The rearrangement uses TRBV5-1 and TRBJ2-3; D uncertain. This CDR3 contains 13 residues. Per germline, CDR1 SGHRS and CDR2 YFSETQ. With 0 bases removed from V and 6 bases from J, the gap between germline ends came to 8 bases.

The J gene is TRBJ2-5, the V gene TRBV20-1; either TRBD1 or TRBD2 may fit D (6 bases each). There are 13 residues in the CDR3. CDR1 DFQATT and CDR2 SNEGSKA come from the germline V gene (reference sequence). V was pared by 4 bases and J by 5 bases, with 14 bases between. The CDR3 DNA is TGCAGTGCTAAATCCGGGGGCGAGGAGACCCAGTACTTC. It encodes CSAKSGGEETQYF.

The genes are TRBV28 and TRBJ1-1; possible D gene TRBD1, 6 bases. Between the trimmed V and J ends, which lost 5 bases and 5 bases, there was a span of 15 bases. The CDR3 is made up of 14 amino acids. Germline loops: CDR1 MDHEN, CDR2 SYDVKM. The CDR3 reads CASSRATGRTEAFF. The CDR3, as DNA: TGTGCCAGCAGTCGCGCGACAGGTAGAACTGAAGCTTTCTTT.

The chain joins TRBV29-1 to TRBJ2-1; unclear D gene. Germline V gene data show CDR1 as SQVTM and CDR2 as ANQGSEA. This CDR3 region has 13 residues. Between the trimmed V and J ends, which lost 4 bases and 0 bases, there was a span of 7 bases. Here the CDR3 DNA reads TGCAGCGTTGGCCTAGTCTCCTACAATGAGCAGTTCTTC. It translates to CSVGLVSYNEQFF.

This chain connects TRBV7-2 to TRBJ1-5; TRBD1 is a possible D gene (5 bases). Germline CDR1 SGHTA, CDR2 FQGNSA. The CDR3 loop spans 13 amino acids. V was cut by 4 bases and J by 7 bases, with 11 bases left in between. This chain's CDR3 is CASSSRGGQPQHF. Written as DNA, the CDR3 is TGTGCCAGCAGCTCGAGGGGTGGACAGCCCCAGCATTTT.

The CDR3 protein is CASSQADRGLAKNIQYF. The CDR3 DNA is TGTGCCAGCAGCCAAGCGGACAGAGGCCTAGCCAAAAACATTCAGTACTTC. The chain couples TRBV4-2 to TRBJ2-4, with D possibly matching TRBD1 (6 bases). The V gene's germline CDR1 is LGHNA and CDR2 YNFKEQ. This CDR3 region has 17 residues. V was pared by 1 base and J by 0 bases, with 13 bases between.

The chain carries TRBV7-7 and TRBJ2-2; 9 nucleotides line up with TRBD1. The CDR3 runs to 17 residues. V dropped 8 bases and J dropped 0; count of bases not matched to a gene: 10. Germline assignment: CDR1 SSHAT and CDR2 FNYEAQ (reference sequence). The CDR3 DNA sequence: TGTGCCAGCTTTGTGGACAGGGGACCCACGAACACCGGGGAGCTGTTTTTT. Its translation is CASFVDRGPTNTGELFF.

V usage is TRBV4-3 and J usage is TRBJ2-3; 9 positions match TRBD2. The CDR3 is 17 residues long. The ends lost 2 bases at V and 6 bases at J; junction bases unmatched: 12. Germline-derived CDR1 and CDR2 are LGHNA and YSLEER. CDR3: CASSQSWASGKTDTQYF. In DNA, the CDR3 is TGCGCCAGCAGCCAATCCTGGGCTAGCGGGAAGACGGATACGCAGTATTTT.

The J gene is TRBJ1-2, the V gene TRBV9, with TRBD1 as a possible D gene (5 bases). V lost 4 bases to trimming and J lost 3 bases, with 16 bases between them. Germline CDR1 is SGDLS and CDR2 is YYNGEE. This CDR3 has 15 residues. The DNA of the CDR3 is TGTGCCAGCAGCCCGCGGGACTCCCGGGACTATGGCTACACCTTC. Translated, it gives CASSPRDSRDYGYTF.

The chain has TRBV24-1 and TRBJ2-1; 7 nucleotides agree with TRBD1. The germline CDR1 and CDR2 sequences are KGHDR and SFDVKD. The trim removed 5 bases at V and 2 bases at J, leaving 5 bases unmatched. The CDR3 contains 15 residues. Here the CDR3 DNA reads TGTGCCACCAGTGCTGTGACAGGGACCTACAATGAGCAGTTCTTC. It encodes CATSAVTGTYNEQFF.

This sequence joins TRBV5-1 and TRBJ2-2; TRBD2 aligns across 8 bases. The germline CDR1 and CDR2 sequences are SGHRS and YFSETQ. CDR3 length: 17 residues. Unmatched junction bases numbered 13, after V lost 4 bases and J lost 5 bases. In nucleotides, the CDR3 is TGCGCCAGCAGCGAGACTAGCGCCCCCTGGGGGACCGGGGAGCTGTTTTTT. Protein: CASSETSAPWGTGELFF. The full variable domain, completed using reference TRBV5-1 and TRBJ2-2, is KAGVTQTPRYLIKTRGQQVTLSCSPISGHRSVSWYQQTPGQGLQFLFEYFSETQRNKGNFPGRFSGRQFSNSRSEMNVSTLELGDSALYLCASSETSAPWGTGELFFGEGSRLTVL.

The gene calls are TRBV28 and TRBJ2-3; 12 nucleotides align to TRBD2. Germline-derived CDR1 and CDR2 are MDHEN and SYDVKM. Trimming at V came to 4 bases and at J to 2 bases, leaving 10 bases not matched to a gene. This CDR3 is built from 18 residues. CDR3 nucleotides: TGTGCCAGCAGTTCCCCATTCCGACTAGCGGGAGACACAGATACGCAGTATTTT. Residues: CASSSPFRLAGDTDTQYF.

The J gene is TRBJ1-1, the V gene TRBV29-1, with D tentatively TRBD1 (5 bases). V lost 4 bases to trimming and J lost 1 base, with 10 bases between them. CDR3 length equals 13 residues. Germline V gene lookup returns CDR1 SQVTM and CDR2 ANQGSEA. The CDR3 loop reads CSVAGLPNTEAFF. The CDR3, as DNA: TGCAGCGTTGCGGGGCTGCCGAACACTGAAGCTTTCTTT. The variable domain in full, completed from reference TRBV29-1 and TRBJ1-1, reads SAVISQKPSRDICQRGTSLTIQCQVDSQVTMMFWYRQQPGQSLTLIATANQGSEATYESGFVIDKFPISRPNLTFSTLTVSNMSPEDSSIYLCSVAGLPNTEAFFGQGTRLTVV.

The rearrangement joins TRBV30 to TRBJ2-5; D unclear. V lost 0 bases, J lost 5 bases, and 7 bases lay in between. This CDR3 has 12 residues. Germline assignment: CDR1 GTSNPN and CDR2 SVGIG (reference sequence). CDR3 sequence: CAWSVLGETQYF. The DNA for the CDR3 is TGTGCCTGGAGTGTCCTAGGGGAGACCCAGTACTTC.

The V and J genes are TRBV2 and TRBJ2-1, with 11 positions matching TRBD2. The CDR3 totals 14 residues. Per the germline V gene, CDR1 is SNHLY and CDR2 is FYNNEI. Trimming removed 6 bases from V and 12 bases from J; junction bases left unmatched: 10. The CDR3: CASSLGTSGSRQFF. DNA for the CDR3: TGTGCCAGCAGCCTTGGTACTAGCGGGAGTCGGCAGTTCTTC.

V usage is TRBV27 and J usage is TRBJ2-7; D is possibly TRBD1 (6 bases). The CDR3 totals 15 residues. Trimming took 4 bases from V and 2 from J, leaving 15 bases between them. The germline V gene has CDR1 MNHEY and CDR2 SMNVEV (reference sequence). The CDR3 sequence is CASSSSGTPTYEQYF. CDR3 sequence (DNA): TGTGCCAGCAGTTCATCCGGGACACCTACCTACGAGCAGTACTTC.

The V call is TRBV5-1, the J call TRBJ2-7; 8 bases fit TRBD1. J was trimmed by 3 bases and V by 6 bases; bases with no gene match: 8. Germline-derived CDR1 and CDR2 are SGHRS and YFSETQ. The CDR3 loop spans 14 amino acids. DNA of the CDR3: TGCGCCAGCACCCGGATGACAGGGGACTACGAGCAGTACTTC. Amino acids: CASTRMTGDYEQYF.